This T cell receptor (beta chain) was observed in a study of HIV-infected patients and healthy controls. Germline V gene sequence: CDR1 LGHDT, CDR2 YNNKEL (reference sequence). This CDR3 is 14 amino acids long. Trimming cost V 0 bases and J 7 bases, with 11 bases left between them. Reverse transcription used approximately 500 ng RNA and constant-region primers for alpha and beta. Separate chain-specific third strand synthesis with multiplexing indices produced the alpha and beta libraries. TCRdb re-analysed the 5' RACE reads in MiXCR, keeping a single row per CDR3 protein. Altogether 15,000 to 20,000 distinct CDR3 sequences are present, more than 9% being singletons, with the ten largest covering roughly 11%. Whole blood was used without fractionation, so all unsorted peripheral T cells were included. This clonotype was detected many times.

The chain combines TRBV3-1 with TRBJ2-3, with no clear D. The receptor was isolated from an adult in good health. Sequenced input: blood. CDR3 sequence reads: CASSQDPDTYTQYF. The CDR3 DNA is TGTGCCAGCAGCCAAGATCCCGACACTTATACGCAGTATTTT.